The sequence of this T cell receptor (beta chain) was determined in a study of CD8+ T cells in alopecia areata. Study overall: Oral tofacitinib (5 to 10 mg twice daily) was administered to treated patients. The duration of tofacitinib was 6 to 18 months, with 6 months off drug afterward. Findings and limits, study-wide: Lesional tissue from the scalp (especially in alopecia totalis/universalis) showed higher clonality than normal scalp.

Lesional scalp punch biopsies and peripheral blood were collected from alopecia areata patients. Extraction of RNA preceded its reverse transcription into cDNA, which served as the sequencing template. Profiling relied on immunoSEQ multiplex PCR, and the TCRdb table lists in-frame clones only, not all of them. The profile shows 120,000 to 150,000 clones, roughly 50% of them singletons. Concerning this clone itself: Antigen specificity is unknown.

Sequenced material: CD4+ T cells sorted from blood. The receptor was isolated from a human donor with alopecia areata.

Written as DNA, the CDR3 is TGCGCCAGCAGATATGGACAGGCCGCCAACAATGAGCAGTTCTTC. Amino acid sequence: CASRYGQAANNEQFF. J is TRBJ2-1 and V is TRBV5-1; 7 bases match TRBD1. Germline CDR1 reads SGHRS; CDR2 reads YFSETQ. V was pared by 5 bases and J by 5 bases, with 10 bases of the junction left unmatched. CDR3 length equals 15 residues.